A single sample is the source of the 8 T cell receptor beta chains below, sequenced in a study of blood T cells in healthy people across ages. With a J-beta primer mix and a sample-barcoded 5' primer, a second PCR ran 7 to 11 cycles. In TCRdb, the 5' RACE reads were re-called with MiXCR into one record per CDR3 protein. The sample lists 550,000 to 700,000 distinct CDR3 sequences, 27% occurring once. Source material: blood. The receptors here all came from a woman in her 70s in good health.

This clonotype was counted between two and nine times. One end of the junction fails to match germline, which may point to a read error. This sequence joins TRBV3-1 and TRBJ1-1; no clear D. CDR3 length: 11 amino acids. Germline CDR1 reads LGHDT; CDR2 reads YNNKEL (reference sequence). In DNA, the CDR3 is TGTGCCAGCAGTCAAGGAGCTGAAGCTTTCTTT. Protein product: CASSQGAEAFF.

This rearrangement joins TRBV6-1 to TRBJ2-7; D remains unclear. Germline CDR1 MNHNS, CDR2 SASEGT. Trimming stripped 4 bases from V and 4 bases from J, with 8 bases between. The CDR3 consists of 12 residues. The CDR3 is CASSVRAYEQYF. The DNA of the CDR3 is TGTGCCAGCAGTGTCCGGGCTTACGAGCAGTACTTC.

A single count supports this clonotype. The CDR3 DNA reads as TGCGCCAGCAGGGCCCCTTTGGGACAGCCGGAGACCCAGTACTTC. This sequence encodes CASRAPLGQPETQYF. This chain joins TRBV5-1 and TRBJ2-5, with 7 bases aligning to TRBD1. This CDR3 is 15 amino acids long. Trimming at V came to 5 bases and at J to 5 bases, leaving 12 bases not matched to a gene. Germline values: CDR1 SGHRS, CDR2 YFSETQ.

This clonotype came up a few times. DNA of the CDR3: TGCGCCAGCAGCCAAGGACAGCGGGGGGCAGAGACCCAGTACTTC. Translating gives CASSQGQRGAETQYF. The chain carries TRBV4-3 and TRBJ2-5; 9 nucleotides align to TRBD2. Trimming took 1 base from V and 4 from J; bases not matched to a gene: 4. This CDR3 spans 15 amino acids. Germline CDR1 reads LGHNA; CDR2 reads YSLEER.

As regards this clonotype: A junction boundary mismatches the germline segment, possibly from a read error. The chain couples TRBV27 to TRBJ2-6; D tentatively fits TRBD1 or TRBD2 (5 bases each). Germline V gene data show CDR1 as MNHEY and CDR2 as SMNVEV (reference sequence). This CDR3 region has 15 residues. In DNA, the CDR3 is TGTGCCAGCAGTTCCCCTATGGCCGGGGCCAACGTCCCGACTTTC. This gives the protein CASSSPMAGANVPTF.

CDR3 protein: CASSLASGGSYQETQYF. The CDR3 nucleotides are TGTGCCAGCAGCTTAGCTTCTGGAGGGTCGTACCAAGAGACCCAGTACTTC. The chain is built from TRBV7-8 and TRBJ2-5; D possibly corresponds to TRBD2 (6 bases). CDR3 size: 17 residues. V lost 0 bases to trimming and J lost 0 bases, with 14 bases between them. In germline, CDR1 is SGHVS, CDR2 FQNEAQ.

The rearrangement uses TRBV11-2 and TRBJ1-1; 8 positions agree with TRBD1. CDR1 SGHAT and CDR2 FQNNGV come from the germline V gene. The CDR3 has 15 amino acids. The V gene end was trimmed by 2 bases and the J gene end by 1 base; junction bases not matched to a gene: 3. DNA for the CDR3: TGTGCCAGCAGCTTACAGGGGGCGGCGAACACTGAAGCTTTCTTT. Residues: CASSLQGAANTEAFF. The variable domain in full, with the rest retrieved from reference TRBV11-2 and TRBJ1-1, is EAGVAQSPRYKIIEKRQSVAFWCNPISGHATLYWYQQILGQGPKLLIQFQNNGVVDDSQLPKDRFSAERLKGVDSTLKIQPAKLEDSAVYLCASSLQGAANTEAFFGQGTRLTVV.

The genes are TRBV2 and TRBJ1-4; D not resolved. Germline CDR1 is SNHLY and CDR2 is FYNNEI. V was pared by 4 bases and J by 8 bases, with 11 bases between. CDR3 size: 13 residues. The chain's CDR3 is CASSARRREKLFF. The CDR3 region has the DNA TGTGCCAGCAGTGCACGTCGTAGGGAAAAACTGTTTTTT.